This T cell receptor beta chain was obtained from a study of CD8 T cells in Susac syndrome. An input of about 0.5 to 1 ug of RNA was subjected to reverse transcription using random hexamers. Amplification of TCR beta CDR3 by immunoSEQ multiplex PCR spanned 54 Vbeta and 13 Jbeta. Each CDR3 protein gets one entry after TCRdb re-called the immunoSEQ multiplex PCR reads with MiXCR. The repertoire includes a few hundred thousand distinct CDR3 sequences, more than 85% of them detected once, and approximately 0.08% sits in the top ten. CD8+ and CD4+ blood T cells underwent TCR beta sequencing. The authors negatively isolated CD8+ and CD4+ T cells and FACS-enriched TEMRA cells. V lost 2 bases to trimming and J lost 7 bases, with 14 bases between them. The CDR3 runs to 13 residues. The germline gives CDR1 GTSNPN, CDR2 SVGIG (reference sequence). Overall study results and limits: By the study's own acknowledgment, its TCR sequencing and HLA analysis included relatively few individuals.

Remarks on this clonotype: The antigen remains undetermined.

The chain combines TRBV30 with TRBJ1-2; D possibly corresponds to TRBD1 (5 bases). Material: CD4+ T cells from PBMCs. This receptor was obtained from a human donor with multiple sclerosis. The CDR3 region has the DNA TGTGCCTGGAGTAAAGTAGGGGACGGTGGCTACACCTTC. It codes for CAWSKVGDGGYTF.